Reported below is one T cell receptor beta chain. Produced via immunoSEQ multiplex PCR; TCRdb's table is partial and in-frame only. The sample lists 170,000 or so clones, 75% to 90% seen once, with 7.6% in the top ten. The source of the sample is a study of blood T cell repertoires in COVID-19. This CDR3 is built from 16 residues. From germline, CDR1 is SGHNT and CDR2 YYREEE (reference sequence). Trimming pared 0 bases from V and 7 bases from J, leaving 14 bases between. This clonotype originated in a woman between 65 and 79 years old with COVID-19, enrolled during active disease. Sequenced input: peripheral blood. V gene TRBV5-4 combines with J gene TRBJ1-6, with D hard to call. The CDR3 bases are TGTGCCAGCAGCTTGGCTATCCAGGCTTCAAATTCACCCCTCCACTTT. Translated, it gives CASSLAIQASNSPLHF. Supplemented by reference TRBV5-4 and TRBJ1-6, the full variable domain reads ETGVTQSPTHLIKTRGQQVTLRCSSQSGHNTVSWYQQALGQGPQFIFQYYREEENGRGNFPPRFSGLQFPNYSSELNVNALELDDSALYLCASSLAIQASNSPLHFGNGTRLTVT.